Presented here are 32 T cell receptor beta chains from one specimen sequenced in a study of blood T cell repertoires in COVID-19. The method was immunoSEQ multiplex PCR; TCRdb's version includes in-frame clones alone and lacks a portion of them. The sample has about 98,000 clones, 75% to 85% seen once. The source material was peripheral blood. Every receptor here comes from a man aged 70 or older with acute or convalescent COVID-19.

This clone appeared a few times. The rearrangement uses TRBV5-4 and TRBJ1-5; 7 nucleotides align to TRBD1. CDR3 size: 17 residues. Germline V gene lookup returns CDR1 SGHNT and CDR2 YYREEE (reference sequence). With 1 base clipped from V and 9 bases from J, the junction kept 16 bases outside the gene matches. The DNA of the CDR3 is TGTGCCAGCAGCTTGACTTCAGGGGGGAACAGGCTCGGGCCCCAGCATTTT. This gives the protein CASSLTSGGNRLGPQHF.

This chain joins TRBV19 and TRBJ1-5; TRBD1 is a possible D gene (5 bases). V was clipped by 4 bases and J by 6 bases, with 13 bases between them. The germline V gene encodes CDR1 LNHDA and CDR2 SQIVND (reference sequence). The CDR3 contains 14 residues. As DNA, the CDR3 is TGTGCCAGTAGTACCGGGGGGGGTAGTCAGCCCCAGCATTTT. Protein: CASSTGGGSQPQHF. Supplemented by reference TRBV19 and TRBJ1-5, the full variable domain reads DGGITQSPKYLFRKEGQNVTLSCEQNLNHDAMYWYRQDPGQGLRLIYYSQIVNDFQKGDIAEGYSVSREKKESFPLTVTSAQKNPTAFYLCASSTGGGSQPQHFGDGTRLSIL.

The chain joins TRBV6-6 to TRBJ1-1, with 9 bases matching TRBD1. This CDR3 has 12 amino acids. Germline V gives CDR1 MNHNY, CDR2 SVGAGI (reference sequence). After removal of 3 bases from V and 10 bases from J, the junction contained 3 bases not matched to a gene. This CDR3 reads CASSYRQGVAFF. The CDR3 nucleotides read TGTGCCAGCAGTTATCGACAGGGGGTAGCTTTCTTT.

There are a few counts of this clone. This chain uses TRBV28 with TRBJ2-7, with TRBD1 as a possible D gene (5 bases). Per germline, CDR1 MDHEN and CDR2 SYDVKM. V lost 3 bases, J lost 4 bases, and 10 bases lay in between. The CDR3 sequence is 13 residues long. The CDR3 loop reads CASSLASGYEQYF. The CDR3 nucleotides are TGTGCCAGCAGTTTGGCCTCAGGGTACGAGCAGTACTTC.

Only a few counts were recorded for this clone. The rearrangement joins TRBV28 to TRBJ2-2; 9 bases agree with TRBD1. CDR1 MDHEN and CDR2 SYDVKM come from the germline V gene. V shed 11 bases, J shed 5 bases, and the junction held 6 bases outside the gene matches. CDR3 length: 13 residues. This chain's CDR3 is CASGQGWTGELFF. CDR3 bases: TGTGCCTCGGGACAGGGCTGGACCGGGGAGCTGTTTTTT.

This chain connects TRBV5-4 to TRBJ2-2, with TRBD2 identical over 8 bases. The trim removed 4 bases at V and 4 bases at J, leaving 6 bases unmatched. Germline assignment: CDR1 SGHNT and CDR2 YYREEE (reference sequence). The CDR3 extends over 15 amino acids. The CDR3 DNA sequence: TGTGCCAGCAGCCCGAGCGGGAGAAGCACCGGGGAGCTGTTTTTT. Translated: CASSPSGRSTGELFF.

The chain recombines TRBV4-1 with TRBJ2-5, with 9 bases matching TRBD1. This CDR3 is built from 16 residues. Germline lookup yields CDR1 MGHRA and CDR2 YSYEKL. Trimming took 1 base from V and 4 from J; bases not matched to a gene: 7. The CDR3 sequence: CASSQGRAQGAETQYF. As DNA, the CDR3 is TGCGCCAGCAGCCAAGGGAGGGCACAGGGGGCAGAGACCCAGTACTTC.

The chain combines TRBV19 with TRBJ1-2; 8 positions match TRBD1. CDR3 length: 16 amino acids. Germline loops: CDR1 LNHDA, CDR2 SQIVND (reference sequence). V lost 7 bases and J lost 8; bases outside the gene matches: 18. CDR3 loop: CASTPPWLAGGEGYTF. The CDR3 DNA reads TGTGCCAGTACCCCGCCGTGGTTGGCAGGGGGCGAGGGCTACACCTTC.

The chain has TRBV5-4 and TRBJ2-5; a weak D match, TRBD2 (5 bases). CDR1 and CDR2 from the germline V gene are SGHNT and YYREEE (reference sequence). The CDR3 totals 14 residues. The germline V and J ends were trimmed by 2 bases and 2 bases, with 10 bases remaining between them. CDR3 protein: CASSFSVSQETQYF. The CDR3 nucleotides read TGTGCCAGCAGCTTTAGCGTCTCACAAGAGACCCAGTACTTC.

This chain uses TRBV4-3 with TRBJ1-6; tentatively, D is TRBD1 (5 bases). CDR1 and CDR2 (germline): LGHNA, YSLEER. The CDR3 consists of 16 residues. Trimming cost V 0 bases and J 10 bases, with 16 bases left between them. The CDR3: CASSQEGAAMESPLHF. CDR3 DNA: TGCGCCAGCAGCCAAGAAGGGGCAGCGATGGAATCACCCCTCCACTTT.

The V and J genes are TRBV28 and TRBJ1-5, with a tentative D call TRBD1 (5 bases). The germline V gene encodes CDR1 MDHEN and CDR2 SYDVKM. CDR3 length: 13 amino acids. Trimming removed 6 bases at V and 5 bases at J, with 11 bases between. The CDR3 here is CASSRRVYQPQHF. For the CDR3, the DNA is TGTGCCAGCAGCCGCAGGGTTTATCAGCCCCAGCATTTT.

The chain carries TRBV2 and TRBJ1-5; D is unresolved. The CDR3 runs 14 residues. V was clipped by 6 bases and J by 5 bases, with 14 bases between them. Germline V gene sequence: CDR1 SNHLY, CDR2 FYNNEI. The CDR3 here is CASRGWTGDQPQHF. CDR3 DNA: TGTGCCAGCAGGGGGTGGACGGGAGATCAGCCCCAGCATTTT.

V gene TRBV5-8 combines with J gene TRBJ2-5; D possibly corresponds to TRBD2 (6 bases). This CDR3 has 14 residues. Germline V gene sequence: CDR1 SGHTS, CDR2 YDEGEE. V was cut by 1 base and J by 4 bases, with 11 bases left in between. The CDR3 sequence is CASSLPGTGETQYF. In DNA form, the CDR3 reads TGTGCCAGCAGCTTGCCCGGGACTGGAGAGACCCAGTACTTC.

The rearrangement uses TRBV30 and TRBJ2-1; TRBD2 might be the D (6 bases). Germline loops: CDR1 GTSNPN, CDR2 SVGIG (reference sequence). Trimming took off 5 bases at V and 1 base at J, with 18 bases between the two ends. The CDR3 has 16 amino acids. The CDR3 loop reads CAWGGRTIRSYNEQFF. CDR3 nucleotide sequence: TGTGCCTGGGGGGGACGGACTATCCGATCCTACAATGAGCAGTTCTTC.

For this clone: Other DNA sequences within the sample encode an identical CDR3. The chain uses TRBV18 and TRBJ1-2; 8 positions agree with TRBD1. The CDR3 is 14 amino acids. Trimming took 3 bases from V and 4 from J; bases not matched to a gene: 4. Per germline, CDR1 KGHSH and CDR2 LQKENI. CDR3 sequence: CASSPDRGGYGYTF. For the CDR3, the DNA is TGTGCCAGCTCACCCGACAGGGGCGGCTATGGCTACACCTTC.

This clone was seen once. V and J are TRBV4-1 and TRBJ2-1; TRBD2 agrees at 7 bases. Germline V gives CDR1 MGHRA, CDR2 YSYEKL. The CDR3 length is 17 residues. The V and J ends lost 4 bases and 4 bases, in that order; junction bases with no gene match: 13. CDR3 nucleotide sequence: TGCGCCAGCAGCCGGGGCTCGGGGGGAGGCCCGTACAATGAGCAGTTCTTC. Amino acids: CASSRGSGGGPYNEQFF.

This chain connects TRBV5-4 to TRBJ2-2, with 12 bases identical to TRBD2. V was pared by 3 bases and J by 7 bases, with 7 bases of the junction left unmatched. The CDR3 is 16 residues long. The germline gives CDR1 SGHNT, CDR2 YYREEE (reference sequence). CDR3 sequence (DNA): TGTGCCAGCAGCTCCGGACTAGCGGGAACGAACGGGGAGCTGTTTTTT. Its translation: CASSSGLAGTNGELFF.

This rearrangement joins TRBV5-1 to TRBJ2-3, with 12 bases lining up with TRBD2. The CDR3 consists of 16 residues. Germline trimming cut 4 bases from V and 6 bases from J; bases unmatched to any gene: 9. Germline CDR1 SGHRS, CDR2 YFSETQ. CDR3: CASSPQGLAGIDTQYF. CDR3 coding DNA: TGCGCCAGCAGCCCCCAAGGACTAGCGGGGATCGATACGCAGTATTTT.

The V and J genes are TRBV7-2 and TRBJ1-1; weak D call: TRBD1 (6 bases). This CDR3 has 14 amino acids. Trimming stripped 5 bases from V and 7 bases from J, with 17 bases between. CDR1 SGHTA and CDR2 FQGNSA come from the germline V gene. In DNA form, the CDR3 reads TGTGCCAGCAGCCCCGAGAGGGGGTTAAGTGAAGCTTTCTTT. Amino acid sequence: CASSPERGLSEAFF.

The chain is built from TRBV7-2 and TRBJ2-2; 12 bases map to TRBD2. The CDR3 length is 16 residues. V lost 3 bases to trimming and J lost 3 bases; unmatched junction nucleotides: 2. Germline loops: CDR1 SGHTA, CDR2 FQGNSA. CDR3 in DNA: TGTGCCAGCAGCTTCGGGACTAGCGGGTACACCGGGGAGCTGTTTTTT. This gives the protein CASSFGTSGYTGELFF. The variable domain in full, with the rest retrieved from reference TRBV7-2 and TRBJ2-2, is GAGVSQSPSNKVTEKGKDVELRCDPISGHTALYWYRQSLGQGLEFLIYFQGNSAPDKSGLPSDRFSAERTGGSVSTLTIQRTQQEDSAVYLCASSFGTSGYTGELFFGEGSRLTVL.

The rearrangement joins TRBV19 to TRBJ1-5; 8 bases agree with TRBD1. Trimming at V came to 6 bases and at J to 0 bases, leaving 7 bases not matched to a gene. Germline values: CDR1 LNHDA, CDR2 SQIVND (reference sequence). The CDR3 consists of 16 residues. The chain's CDR3 is CASRRDRTYSNQPQHF. Written as DNA, the CDR3 is TGTGCCAGTAGGAGGGACAGGACTTATAGCAATCAGCCCCAGCATTTT.

The chain employs TRBV5-4 and TRBJ1-6, with a weak D call TRBD1 (6 bases). V was pared by 2 bases and J by 5 bases, with 8 bases between. CDR1 and CDR2 from the germline V gene are SGHNT and YYREEE (reference sequence). The CDR3 has 14 residues. Here the CDR3 DNA reads TGTGCCAGCAGCTTTCAGGGGAATAATTCACCCCTCCACTTT. Translating gives CASSFQGNNSPLHF.

This clone was counted a single time. A much larger clone sits a single nucleotide away, making a read error possible. The chain is built from TRBV28 and TRBJ1-1; D may be TRBD1 (6 bases). This CDR3 is 16 amino acids long. Per germline, CDR1 MDHEN and CDR2 SYDVKM. Trimming pared 3 bases from V and 4 bases from J, leaving 18 bases between. The CDR3 reads CASSLISGGAGTEAFF. Written as DNA, the CDR3 is TGTGCCAGCAGTTTGATATCCGGGGGGGCGGGCACTGAAGCTTTCTTT.

The chain couples TRBV28 to TRBJ2-7; TRBD1 matches 9 bases. Germline CDR1 reads MDHEN; CDR2 reads SYDVKM. Germline trimming cut 6 bases from V and 3 bases from J; bases unmatched to any gene: 9. The CDR3 extends over 15 amino acids. This CDR3 reads CASRTGTGLLYEQYF. The CDR3 DNA follows: TGTGCCAGCAGGACCGGGACAGGGTTGCTCTACGAGCAGTACTTC.

The V and J genes are TRBV5-1 and TRBJ1-1; D unclear. Trimming pared 0 bases from V and 3 bases from J, leaving 9 bases between. The CDR3 is 14 residues long. Germline V gives CDR1 SGHRS, CDR2 YFSETQ. The CDR3 bases are TGCGCCAGCAGCTTGGGTACTAAGGACACTGAAGCTTTCTTT. This encodes CASSLGTKDTEAFF.

For the CDR3, the DNA is TGTGCCATCAGTCCCGGGACAGGGATAGAGACCCAGTACTTC. Amino acids: CAISPGTGIETQYF. The chain employs TRBV10-3 and TRBJ2-5; 9 bases are shared with TRBD1. The CDR3 spans 14 residues. Per germline, CDR1 ENHRY and CDR2 SYGVKD. With 5 bases clipped from V and 4 bases from J, the junction kept 5 bases outside the gene matches.

The genes are TRBV19 and TRBJ1-5; 8 positions match TRBD1. V trimming: 4 bases; J trimming: 6 bases; junction bases outside the gene matches: 11. CDR3 length equals 16 residues. Per the germline V gene, CDR1 is LNHDA and CDR2 is SQIVND (reference sequence). Here the CDR3 reads CASSTLRQGWIQPQHF. The CDR3 DNA reads as TGTGCCAGTAGTACCTTACGACAGGGGTGGATTCAGCCCCAGCATTTT.

The chain employs TRBV11-3 and TRBJ2-1; TRBD2 matches at 8 bases. V shed 1 base and J 6 bases; nucleotides not matched to a gene: 5. Germline V gene sequence: CDR1 SGHNT, CDR2 YENEEA. The CDR3 covers 15 residues. This chain's CDR3 is CASSLGPSGGNEQFF. Written as DNA, the CDR3 is TGTGCCAGCAGCTTAGGCCCAAGCGGGGGCAATGAGCAGTTCTTC.

V and J are TRBV19 and TRBJ1-5, with 7 bases identical to TRBD1. With V trimmed by 7 bases and J by 3 bases, 12 bases remained unmatched. From germline, CDR1 is LNHDA and CDR2 SQIVND (reference sequence). The CDR3 is 16 amino acids. The CDR3 DNA reads TGTGCCAGTACCCATATTACAAGGGGGCCCAATCAGCCCCAGCATTTT. It specifies CASTHITRGPNQPQHF.

The chain recombines TRBV7-2 with TRBJ2-3; the match to TRBD2 covers 12 bases. The J segment lost 2 bases and the V segment lost 5 bases, leaving 5 bases of the junction unmatched. Germline V gene lookup returns CDR1 SGHTA and CDR2 FQGNSA. This CDR3 has 16 residues. The CDR3 protein is CASSILAGGYTDTQYF. The CDR3 nucleotides read TGTGCCAGCAGCATACTAGCGGGAGGATACACAGATACGCAGTATTTT.

This clone has just one count. This chain uses TRBV20-1 with TRBJ1-4, with D possibly being TRBD1 (6 bases). The CDR3 runs 16 residues. The V end was cut by 3 bases, the J end by 3 bases, with 17 bases between. The V gene's germline CDR1 is DFQATT and CDR2 SNEGSKA (reference sequence). CDR3 sequence: CSASRYREGANEKLFF. The CDR3 DNA reads TGCAGTGCTAGTCGGTACAGGGAGGGAGCTAATGAAAAACTGTTTTTT.

V and J are TRBV11-3 and TRBJ1-1, with 8 bases fitting TRBD1. V lost 5 bases and J lost 8; bases outside the gene matches: 1. Per the germline V gene, CDR1 is SGHNT and CDR2 is YENEEA. The CDR3 sequence is 11 residues long. The CDR3 here is CASSQGAEAFF. The CDR3 nucleotides read TGTGCCAGCAGCCAGGGGGCGGAAGCTTTCTTT.